This TCR beta chain was found in a study of control samples from healthy donors and cancer patients (dated by TCRdb to between 2020 and 2021). Concerning this clone: Its target antigen remains unknown. No much larger clone is present one base from it, and per-base qualities are unavailable.

The library was built by means of the immunoSEQ multiplex PCR assay. This immuneACCESS table, as held by TCRdb, lists in-frame sequences with V and J called but not all clones. Of the missing ones, under half trace to an unresolved V gene in checked studies; the others have no known cause. The sample has approximately 90,000 clones on record, approximately 86% of them singletons. The ten largest clones represent approximately 20% of the sample. The CDR1 and CDR2 encoded by the germline V gene are MNHEY and SVGAGI. The CDR3 has 13 amino acids, counting the end cysteine and phenylalanine. The kept DNA is CDR3 alone, 39 bases in frame from the first base. V is trimmed back by 10 bases and J by 7 bases, and the junction contains 9 bases that no gene match accounts for.

The chain is assembled from TRBV6-5 and TRBJ1-4; 7 central bases correspond to TRBD1. This clonotype was obtained from a man aged 25 to 40 in good health. The sequencing sample was made of blood. The CDR3 region: CATRGALGEKLFF. At the DNA level, the sequence is TGTGCCACCAGGGGGGCTCTCGGTGAAAAACTGTTTTTT.